The T cell receptor (beta chain) under discussion was sequenced for a study of beta chain features in type 1 diabetes. The junction had 8 bases not matched to a gene; V was cut back by 6 bases and J by 3 bases. The germline V gene encodes CDR1 MNHEY and CDR2 SMNVEV (reference sequence). The CDR3 contains 15 residues. Expressed TCRB transcripts got sequenced, as all isolated RNA was reverse transcribed. TCRdb's table, derived via immunoSEQ multiplex PCR, lists solely in-frame clones and lacks some. The data hold roughly 170,000 clones, with approximately 13% observed a single time. The V and J genes are TRBV27 and TRBJ1-1; 9 bases are shared with TRBD1. The sequenced material came from central memory CD4+ T cells from blood. The source is a young woman in good health. CDR3 loop: CASRDRGRGDTEAFF. CDR3 coding DNA: TGTGCCAGCAGGGACAGGGGCCGGGGGGACACTGAAGCTTTCTTT.